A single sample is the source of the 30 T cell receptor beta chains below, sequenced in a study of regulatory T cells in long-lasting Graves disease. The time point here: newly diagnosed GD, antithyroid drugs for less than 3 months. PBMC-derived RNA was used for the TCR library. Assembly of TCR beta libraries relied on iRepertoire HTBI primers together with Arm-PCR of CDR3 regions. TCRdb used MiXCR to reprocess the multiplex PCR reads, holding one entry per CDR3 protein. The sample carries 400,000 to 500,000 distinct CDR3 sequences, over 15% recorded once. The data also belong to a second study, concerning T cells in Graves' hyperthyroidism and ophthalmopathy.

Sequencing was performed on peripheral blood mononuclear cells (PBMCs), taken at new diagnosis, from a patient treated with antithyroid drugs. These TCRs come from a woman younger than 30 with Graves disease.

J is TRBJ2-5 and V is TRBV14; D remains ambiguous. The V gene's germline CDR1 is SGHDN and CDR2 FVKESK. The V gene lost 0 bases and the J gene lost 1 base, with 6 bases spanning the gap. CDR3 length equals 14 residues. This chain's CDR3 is CASSQELIQETQYF. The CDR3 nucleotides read TGTGCCAGCAGCCAAGAGCTTATCCAAGAGACCCAGTACTTC.

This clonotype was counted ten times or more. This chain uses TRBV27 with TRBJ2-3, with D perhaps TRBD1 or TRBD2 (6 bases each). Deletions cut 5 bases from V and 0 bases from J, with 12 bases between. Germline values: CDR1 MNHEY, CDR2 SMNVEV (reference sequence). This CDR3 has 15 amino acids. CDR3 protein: CASSSRGPSTDTQYF. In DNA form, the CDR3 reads TGTGCCAGCAGTAGTCGGGGGCCTAGCACAGATACGCAGTATTTT.

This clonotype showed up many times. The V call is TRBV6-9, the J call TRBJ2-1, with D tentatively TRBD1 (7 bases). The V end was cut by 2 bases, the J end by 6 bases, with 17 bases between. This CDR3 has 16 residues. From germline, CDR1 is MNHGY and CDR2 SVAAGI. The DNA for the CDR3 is TGTGCCAGCAGTTATGGGGGGATGACAGGGAGCAATGAGCAGTTCTTC. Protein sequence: CASSYGGMTGSNEQFF.

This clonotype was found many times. DNA for the CDR3: TGCGCCAGCAGCCCGATAGCGGGAGGGCCGAATGAGCAGTTCTTC. As protein: CASSPIAGGPNEQFF. V gene TRBV5-1 combines with J gene TRBJ2-1; the match to TRBD2 covers 11 bases. Germline values: CDR1 SGHRS, CDR2 YFSETQ. Losses at the gene ends were 4 bases for V and 7 bases for J; bases not matched to a gene: 7. This CDR3 has 15 residues.

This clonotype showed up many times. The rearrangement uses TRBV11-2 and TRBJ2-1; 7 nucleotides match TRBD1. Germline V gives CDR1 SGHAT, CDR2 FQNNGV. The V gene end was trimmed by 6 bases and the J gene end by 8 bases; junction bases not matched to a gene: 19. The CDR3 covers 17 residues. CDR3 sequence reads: CASRIGGTRQGQDEQFF. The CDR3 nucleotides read TGTGCCAGCAGGATAGGGGGAACGAGACAGGGTCAGGATGAGCAGTTCTTC.

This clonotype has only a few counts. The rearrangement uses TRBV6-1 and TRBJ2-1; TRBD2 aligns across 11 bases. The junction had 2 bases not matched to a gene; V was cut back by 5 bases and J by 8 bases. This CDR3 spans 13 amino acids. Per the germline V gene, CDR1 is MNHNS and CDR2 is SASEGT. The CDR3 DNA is TGTGCCAGCAGTCCGACTAGCGGGGATGAGCAGTTCTTC. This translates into CASSPTSGDEQFF.

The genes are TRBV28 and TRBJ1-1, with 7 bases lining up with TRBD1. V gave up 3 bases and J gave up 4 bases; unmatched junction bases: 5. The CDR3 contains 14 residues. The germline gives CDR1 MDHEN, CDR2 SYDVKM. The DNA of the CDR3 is TGTGCCAGCAGTTTTCAGGGGGGGGGCACTGAAGCTTTCTTT. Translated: CASSFQGGGTEAFF.

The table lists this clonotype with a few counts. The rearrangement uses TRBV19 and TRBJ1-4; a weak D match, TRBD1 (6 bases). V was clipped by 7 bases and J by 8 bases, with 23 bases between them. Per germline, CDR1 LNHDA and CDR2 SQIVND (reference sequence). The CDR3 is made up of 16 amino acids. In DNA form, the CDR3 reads TGTGCCAGTACCAAGGCTTGGACAGTCGGGGCCGAAAAACTGTTTTTT. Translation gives CASTKAWTVGAEKLFF.

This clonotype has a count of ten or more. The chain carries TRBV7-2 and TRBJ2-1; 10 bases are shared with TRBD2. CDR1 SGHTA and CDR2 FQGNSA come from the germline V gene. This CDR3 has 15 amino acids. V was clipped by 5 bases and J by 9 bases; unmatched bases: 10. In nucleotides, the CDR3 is TGTGCCAGCAGCCAGGGCAGCGGGAGGGCCGGTGAGCAGTTCTTC. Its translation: CASSQGSGRAGEQFF.

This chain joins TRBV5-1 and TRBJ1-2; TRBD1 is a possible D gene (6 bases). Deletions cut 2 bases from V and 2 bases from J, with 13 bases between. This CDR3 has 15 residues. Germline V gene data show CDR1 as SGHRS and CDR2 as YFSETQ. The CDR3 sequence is CASSFLSGGNYGYTF. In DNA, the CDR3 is TGCGCCAGCAGCTTTTTATCCGGGGGCAACTATGGCTACACCTTC.

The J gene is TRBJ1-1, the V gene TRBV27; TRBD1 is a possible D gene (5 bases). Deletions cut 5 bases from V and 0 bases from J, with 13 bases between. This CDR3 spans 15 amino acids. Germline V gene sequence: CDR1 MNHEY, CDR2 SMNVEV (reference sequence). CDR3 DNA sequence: TGTGCCAGCAGTCACCGGGACCGTTTGAACACTGAAGCTTTCTTT. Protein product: CASSHRDRLNTEAFF.

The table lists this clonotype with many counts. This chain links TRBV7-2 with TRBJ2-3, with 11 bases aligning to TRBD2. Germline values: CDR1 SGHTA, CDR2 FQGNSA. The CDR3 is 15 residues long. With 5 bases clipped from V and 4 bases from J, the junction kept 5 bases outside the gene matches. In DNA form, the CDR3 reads TGTGCCAGCAGCCAACTAGCGGGAGCTCCAGATACGCAGTATTTT. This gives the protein CASSQLAGAPDTQYF.

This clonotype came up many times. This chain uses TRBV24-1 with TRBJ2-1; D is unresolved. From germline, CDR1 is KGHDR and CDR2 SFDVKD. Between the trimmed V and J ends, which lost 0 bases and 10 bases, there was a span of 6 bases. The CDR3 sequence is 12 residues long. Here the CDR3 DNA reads TGTGCCACCAGTGATTTGAATGACGAGCAGTTCTTC. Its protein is CATSDLNDEQFF.

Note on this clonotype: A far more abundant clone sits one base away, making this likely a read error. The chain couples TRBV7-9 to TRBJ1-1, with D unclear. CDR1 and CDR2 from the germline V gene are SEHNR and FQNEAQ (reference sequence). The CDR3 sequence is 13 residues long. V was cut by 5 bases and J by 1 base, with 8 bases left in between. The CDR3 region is CASSPNRNTEAFF. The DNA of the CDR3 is TGTGCCAGCAGCCCAAACAGGAACACTGAAGCTTTCTTT.

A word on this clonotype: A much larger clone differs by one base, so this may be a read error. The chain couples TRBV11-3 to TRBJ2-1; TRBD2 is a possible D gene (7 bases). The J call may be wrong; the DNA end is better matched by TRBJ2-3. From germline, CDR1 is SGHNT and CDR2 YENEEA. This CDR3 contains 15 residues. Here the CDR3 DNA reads TGTGCCAACACCCTAGGGGGAGGGGAGGCAGATACGCAGTATTTT. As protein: CANTLGGGEADTQYF.

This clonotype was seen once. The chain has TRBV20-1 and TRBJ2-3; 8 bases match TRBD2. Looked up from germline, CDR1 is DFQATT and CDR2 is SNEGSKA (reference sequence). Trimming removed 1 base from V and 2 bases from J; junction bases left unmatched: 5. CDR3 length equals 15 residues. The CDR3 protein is CSARGSGLATDTQYF. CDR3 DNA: TGCAGTGCTAGAGGGTCAGGACTAGCCACAGATACGCAGTATTTT.

CDR3 nucleotides: TGTGCCAGCGCAGTGGGTGGGGGGGCCAACGTCCTGACTTTC. Translating gives CASAVGGGANVLTF. J is TRBJ2-6 and V is TRBV28; D is ambiguous. The length of the CDR3 is 14 residues. With 8 bases removed from V and 4 bases from J, the gap between germline ends came to 12 bases. Per the germline V gene, CDR1 is MDHEN and CDR2 is SYDVKM.

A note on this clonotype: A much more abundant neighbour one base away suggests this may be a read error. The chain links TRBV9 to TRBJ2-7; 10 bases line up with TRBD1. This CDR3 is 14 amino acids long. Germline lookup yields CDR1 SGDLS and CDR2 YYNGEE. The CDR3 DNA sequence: TGTGCCAGCAGCCCCAGGGACAGGGGAGACGAGCGGTACTTC. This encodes CASSPRDRGDERYF.

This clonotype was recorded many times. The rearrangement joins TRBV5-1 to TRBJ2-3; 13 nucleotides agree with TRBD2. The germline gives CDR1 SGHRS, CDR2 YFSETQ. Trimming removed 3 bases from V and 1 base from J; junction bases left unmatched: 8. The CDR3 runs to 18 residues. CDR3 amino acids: CASSSFGLAGVGTDTQYF. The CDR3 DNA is TGCGCCAGCAGCTCGTTCGGACTAGCGGGAGTAGGCACAGATACGCAGTATTTT.

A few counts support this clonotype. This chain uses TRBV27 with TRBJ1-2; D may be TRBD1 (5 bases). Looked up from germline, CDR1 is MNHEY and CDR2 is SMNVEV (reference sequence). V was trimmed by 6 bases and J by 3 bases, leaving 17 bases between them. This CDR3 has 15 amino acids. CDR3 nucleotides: TGTGCCAGCAGCCCAAGGCTGGGGGTCGACTATGGCTACACCTTC. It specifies CASSPRLGVDYGYTF.

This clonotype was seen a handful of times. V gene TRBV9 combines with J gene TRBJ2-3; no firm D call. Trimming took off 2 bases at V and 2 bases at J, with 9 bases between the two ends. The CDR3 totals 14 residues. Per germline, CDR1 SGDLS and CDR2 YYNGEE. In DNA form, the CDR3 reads TGTGCCAGCAGCGTTGGTGGTTACACAGATACGCAGTATTTT. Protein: CASSVGGYTDTQYF. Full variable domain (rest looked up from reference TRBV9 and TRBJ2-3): DSGVTQTPKHLITATGQRVTLRCSPRSGDLSVYWYQQSLDQGLQFLIQYYNGEERAKGNILERFSAQQFPDLHSELNLSSLELGDSALYFCASSVGGYTDTQYFGPGTRLTVL.

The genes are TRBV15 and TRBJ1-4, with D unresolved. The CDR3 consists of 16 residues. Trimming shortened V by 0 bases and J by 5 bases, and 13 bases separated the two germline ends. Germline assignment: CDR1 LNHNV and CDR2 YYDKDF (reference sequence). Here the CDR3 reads CATSRESWSHNEKLFF. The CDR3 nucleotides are TGTGCCACCAGCAGAGAGAGTTGGTCCCACAATGAAAAACTGTTTTTT.

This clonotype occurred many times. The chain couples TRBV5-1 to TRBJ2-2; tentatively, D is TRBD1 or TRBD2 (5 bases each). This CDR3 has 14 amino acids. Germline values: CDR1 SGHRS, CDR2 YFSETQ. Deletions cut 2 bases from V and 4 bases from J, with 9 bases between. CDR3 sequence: CASSFGAGTGELFF. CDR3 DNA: TGCGCCAGCAGCTTCGGGGCAGGCACCGGGGAGCTGTTTTTT.

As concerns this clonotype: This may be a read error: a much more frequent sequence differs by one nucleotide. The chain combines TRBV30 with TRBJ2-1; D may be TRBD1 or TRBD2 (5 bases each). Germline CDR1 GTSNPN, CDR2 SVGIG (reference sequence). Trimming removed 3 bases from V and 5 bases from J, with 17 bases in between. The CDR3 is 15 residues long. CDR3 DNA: TGTGCCTGGAGCGAGGGGCGGGTACCCCACAATGAGCAGTTCTTC. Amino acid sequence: CAWSEGRVPHNEQFF.

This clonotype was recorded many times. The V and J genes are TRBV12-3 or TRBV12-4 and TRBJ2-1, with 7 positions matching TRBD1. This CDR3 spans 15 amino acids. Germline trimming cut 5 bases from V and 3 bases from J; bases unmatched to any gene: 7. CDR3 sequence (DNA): TGTGCCAGCAGTACGACGACAGGGAGCTACAATGAGCAGTTCTTC. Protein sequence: CASSTTTGSYNEQFF.

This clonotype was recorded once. CDR3 bases: TGTGCCAGCAGCCGAGGGACAGGGGTGACCGGGGAGCTGTTTTTT. It specifies CASSRGTGVTGELFF. The chain joins TRBV5-5 to TRBJ2-2, with TRBD1 identical over 10 bases. Germline CDR1 is SGHKS and CDR2 is YYEKEE (reference sequence). J lost 5 bases, V lost 4 bases, and 5 bases had no gene match. The CDR3 contains 15 residues.

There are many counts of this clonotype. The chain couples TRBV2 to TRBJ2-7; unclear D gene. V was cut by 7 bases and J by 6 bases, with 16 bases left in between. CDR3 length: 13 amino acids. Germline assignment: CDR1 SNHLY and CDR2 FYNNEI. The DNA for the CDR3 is TGTGCCAGCATGAACGGACCGTTACTCGAGCAGTACTTC. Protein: CASMNGPLLEQYF.

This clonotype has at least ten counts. The CDR3 loop reads CASSPVGQVTPPQHF. CDR3 DNA sequence: TGTGCCAGCAGCCCGGTCGGGCAGGTGACGCCGCCCCAGCATTTT. The genes are TRBV12-3 or TRBV12-4 and TRBJ1-5; D gene ambiguous. The CDR3 is 15 residues long. V was cut by 6 bases and J by 9 bases, with 21 bases left in between.

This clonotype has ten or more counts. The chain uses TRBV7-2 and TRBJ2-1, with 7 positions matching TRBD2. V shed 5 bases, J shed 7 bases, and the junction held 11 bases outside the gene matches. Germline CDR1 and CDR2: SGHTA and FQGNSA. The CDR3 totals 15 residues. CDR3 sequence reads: CASSIPSGIANEQFF. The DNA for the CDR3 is TGTGCCAGCAGCATACCTAGCGGTATTGCGAATGAGCAGTTCTTC.

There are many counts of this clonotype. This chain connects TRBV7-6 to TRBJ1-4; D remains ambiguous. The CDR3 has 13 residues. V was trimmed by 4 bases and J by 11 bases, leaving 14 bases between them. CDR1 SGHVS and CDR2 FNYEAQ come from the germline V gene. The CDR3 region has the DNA TGTGCCAGCAGCTCCGCGAGCTCTTCGAAACTGTTTTTT. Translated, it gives CASSSASSSKLFF.